This TCR beta chain was sequenced during a study of blood T cell repertoires in COVID-19. About the study: The origin of the acute and convalescent COVID-19 samples was the United States, Italy and Spain. T cells, B-cell-depleted T cells, or PBMCs provided the cDNA or gDNA that served as material.

Losses at the gene ends were 1 base for V and 5 bases for J; bases not matched to a gene: 6. The CDR3 runs 15 residues. Looked up from germline, CDR1 is SGHTA and CDR2 is FQGNSA. Original processing notes: Estimates of nucleated cell counts were drawn from the amplification of reference gene primers. Here immunoSEQ multiplex PCR was the method, and the copy in TCRdb shows in-frame clones only, minus some. V and J calls plus clone size are reproduced from that table; the DNA served to infer D and trimming. The sample contains approximately 52,000 clones, less than 95% of which appear only once. This clone showed up just a few times.

What was sequenced was peripheral blood. V usage is TRBV7-2 and J usage is TRBJ2-5; 8 positions agree with TRBD2. The sequence was collected from a man aged 50-59 years with acute or convalescent COVID-19. The CDR3 loop reads CASSLGGGSSETQYF. The CDR3 DNA follows: TGTGCCAGCAGCTTAGGCGGGGGGTCCTCGGAGACCCAGTACTTC.